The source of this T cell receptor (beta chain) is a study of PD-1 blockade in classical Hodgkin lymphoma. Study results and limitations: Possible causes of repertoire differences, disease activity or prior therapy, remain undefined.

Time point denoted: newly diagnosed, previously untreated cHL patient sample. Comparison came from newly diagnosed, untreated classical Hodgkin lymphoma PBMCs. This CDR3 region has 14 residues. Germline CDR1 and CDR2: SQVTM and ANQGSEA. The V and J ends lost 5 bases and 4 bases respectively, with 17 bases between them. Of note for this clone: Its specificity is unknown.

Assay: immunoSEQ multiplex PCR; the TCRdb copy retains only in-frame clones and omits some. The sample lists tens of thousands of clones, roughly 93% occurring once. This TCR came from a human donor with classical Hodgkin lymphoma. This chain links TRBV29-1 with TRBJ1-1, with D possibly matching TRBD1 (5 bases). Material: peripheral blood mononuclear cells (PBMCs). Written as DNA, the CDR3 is TGCAGCGTTCCCCTAGCGGGGAGGGGCACTGAAGCTTTCTTT. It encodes CSVPLAGRGTEAFF.